These 21 T cell receptor beta chains originate from one sample sequenced in a study of T cell responses to AZD1222 COVID-19 vaccine. The data were produced by immunoSEQ multiplex PCR, yet TCRdb's version contains in-frame clones alone and is incomplete. Among 65,000 to 70,000 clones listed, about four fifths were seen once. Here the sequenced sample was peripheral blood, taken on day 0 of AZD1222 vaccination. Receptors originate from an adult in good health.

V is TRBV10-2 and J is TRBJ2-7, with 7 bases identical to TRBD1. Germline V gives CDR1 WSHSY, CDR2 SAAADI. The CDR3 totals 12 residues. Trimming removed 7 bases from V and 1 base from J; junction bases left unmatched: 1. The CDR3 protein is CASKGQSYEQYF. For the CDR3, the DNA is TGCGCCAGCAAGGGACAGTCCTACGAGCAGTACTTC.

Here the CDR3 DNA reads TGTGCCAGCAGCCAAGATGGAGTCCGGTCTGGCTACACCTTC. It encodes CASSQDGVRSGYTF. The chain uses TRBV3-1 (or the pseudogene TRBV3-2) and TRBJ1-2; D gene unclear. The CDR3 covers 14 residues. The V gene lost 0 bases and the J gene lost 7 bases, with 12 bases spanning the gap. Germline V gives CDR1 LGHDT, CDR2 YNNKEL (reference sequence).

The J gene is TRBJ1-6, the V gene TRBV4-3, with D unclear. Germline CDR1 reads LGHNA; CDR2 reads YSLEER. This CDR3 spans 13 amino acids. Between the trimmed V and J ends, which lost 1 base and 13 bases, there was a span of 11 bases. In DNA form, the CDR3 reads TGCGCCAGCAGCCAAGGGGGAGGGATGCCCCTCCACTTT. It yields the protein CASSQGGGMPLHF.

The chain is built from TRBV11-2 and TRBJ1-3; 10 bases are a match to TRBD1. CDR3 size: 15 residues. Germline V CDR1 and CDR2: SGHAT, FQNNGV. The V segment lost 5 bases and the J segment 4 bases; nucleotides outside the gene matches: 5. CDR3 in DNA: TGTGCCAGCAGCCTAGGACAGGGGGGCGGAAACACCATATATTTT. Amino acid sequence: CASSLGQGGGNTIYF.

The rearrangement joins TRBV27 to TRBJ1-1; D is uncertain. The germline V gene has CDR1 MNHEY and CDR2 SMNVEV (reference sequence). The ends were cut back, 3 bases at V and 6 bases at J, with 11 bases in the middle. The CDR3 totals 13 residues. Written as DNA, the CDR3 is TGTGCCAGCAGTTTCCGACGGGTCGCTGAAGCTTTCTTT. Its translation is CASSFRRVAEAFF.

This rearrangement joins TRBV10-3 to TRBJ2-1, with 8 positions matching TRBD2. V trimming: 7 bases; J trimming: 7 bases; junction bases outside the gene matches: 15. The CDR3 runs to 16 residues. The germline V gene has CDR1 ENHRY and CDR2 SYGVKD. The CDR3 nucleotides read TGTGCCATCACCAGCACGCGGGGGGCCATGGGTAATGAGCAGTTCTTC. It translates to CAITSTRGAMGNEQFF.

This sequence joins TRBV4-3 and TRBJ1-2, with D unresolved. Trimming pared 1 base from V and 6 bases from J, leaving 9 bases between. The CDR3 has 13 residues. Germline V gene sequence: CDR1 LGHNA, CDR2 YSLEER. CDR3 in DNA: TGCGCCAGCAGCCAAGCGAGGAGGGATGGCTACACCTTC. As protein: CASSQARRDGYTF.

This chain uses TRBV2 with TRBJ2-7; tentative D call: TRBD1 (5 bases). Germline values: CDR1 SNHLY, CDR2 FYNNEI. The CDR3 runs 15 residues. V lost 6 bases to trimming and J lost 3 bases, with 18 bases between them. The CDR3 reads CASSADDSQGYEQYF. CDR3 bases: TGTGCCAGCAGCGCGGACGACAGCCAGGGCTACGAGCAGTACTTC.

This clone was observed a few times. The chain combines TRBV9 with TRBJ2-7, with 8 bases matching TRBD2. The germline V gene encodes CDR1 SGDLS and CDR2 YYNGEE. The CDR3 is 15 amino acids. After removal of 2 bases from V and 3 bases from J, the junction contained 7 bases not matched to a gene. The CDR3 is CASSVGSGIYYEQYF. The DNA for the CDR3 is TGTGCCAGCAGCGTCGGTAGCGGGATATACTACGAGCAGTACTTC.

The genes are TRBV7-8 and TRBJ1-2; no firm D call. The CDR3 extends over 14 amino acids. In germline, CDR1 is SGHVS, CDR2 FQNEAQ. The V end lost 0 bases, the J end lost 7 bases, and 12 bases lay between the germline ends. CDR3 region: CASSLAGSPSGYTF. The CDR3 DNA is TGTGCCAGCAGCTTAGCTGGTAGTCCTAGTGGCTACACCTTC.

This chain joins TRBV13 and TRBJ2-1; TRBD1 aligns across 10 bases. With 5 bases clipped from V and 7 bases from J, the junction kept 2 bases outside the gene matches. Looked up from germline, CDR1 is PRHDT and CDR2 is FYEKMQ (reference sequence). The CDR3 is 13 amino acids. The CDR3, as DNA: TGTGCCAGCAGCCAGGACAGGGGGAATGAGCAGTTCTTC. This sequence encodes CASSQDRGNEQFF.

The CDR3 DNA sequence: TGTGCCAGCAGCCTGTGGGGCTTAGCTAGAACAGATACGCAGTATTTT. Translation gives CASSLWGLARTDTQYF. This chain uses TRBV3-1 (or the pseudogene TRBV3-2) with TRBJ2-3, with TRBD1 as a possible D gene (5 bases). CDR3 length: 16 amino acids. Germline loops: CDR1 LGHDT, CDR2 YNNKEL (reference sequence). The ends were cut back, 4 bases at V and 3 bases at J, with 17 bases in the middle.

V is TRBV5-1 and J is TRBJ1-2; 10 bases are a match to TRBD1. Germline loops: CDR1 SGHRS, CDR2 YFSETQ. J gave up 7 bases and V 4 bases, and 13 bases lay outside the gene matches. This CDR3 contains 16 residues. Written as DNA, the CDR3 is TGCGCCAGCAGCATGACCGGGACAGGGGAGATTGGTGGCTACACCTTC. This encodes CASSMTGTGEIGGYTF.

This chain joins TRBV6-6 and TRBJ1-6; D gene uncertain. This CDR3 spans 11 amino acids. Germline CDR1 is MNHNY and CDR2 is SVGAGI (reference sequence). Deletions cut 6 bases from V and 7 bases from J, with 4 bases between. The CDR3 DNA is TGTGCCAGCAGGGGGAATTCACCCCTCCACTTT. Its protein product is CASRGNSPLHF.

The rearrangement links TRBV11-2 to TRBJ2-5, with unresolved D. V lost 5 bases to trimming and J lost 5 bases, with 15 bases between them. There are 14 residues in the CDR3. The V gene's germline CDR1 is SGHAT and CDR2 FQNNGV. CDR3 in amino acids: CASSPLASRETQYF. The DNA for the CDR3 is TGTGCCAGCAGCCCTTTGGCTAGTAGGGAGACCCAGTACTTC.

The genes are TRBV19 and TRBJ1-2, with D maybe TRBD1 (6 bases). The V and J ends lost 5 bases and 6 bases respectively, with 10 bases between them. Germline CDR1 is LNHDA and CDR2 is SQIVND (reference sequence). The CDR3 has 12 residues. CDR3 sequence reads: CASSLTGDGYTF. The DNA for the CDR3 is TGTGCCAGTAGTCTGACAGGAGATGGCTACACCTTC.

This chain uses TRBV6-5 with TRBJ1-4; D ambiguous. This CDR3 region has 15 residues. Germline CDR1 reads MNHEY; CDR2 reads SVGAGI. Trimming took off 2 bases at V and 6 bases at J, with 13 bases between the two ends. CDR3 DNA: TGTGCCAGCAGTTACCGAGGATTTGGCCATGAAAAACTGTTTTTT. It translates to CASSYRGFGHEKLFF.

This clone has a single count. The genes are TRBV6-1 and TRBJ2-7; D is uncertain. Germline values: CDR1 MNHNS, CDR2 SASEGT. Trimming removed 2 bases from V and 5 bases from J, with 13 bases in between. The CDR3 consists of 14 residues. CDR3 nucleotide sequence: TGTGCCAGCAGTGAATGGACCAGCCCCCACGAGCAGTACTTC. It specifies CASSEWTSPHEQYF.

The chain joins TRBV20-1 to TRBJ1-2; no firm D call. Trimming removed 7 bases from V and 6 bases from J, with 12 bases in between. Germline lookup yields CDR1 DFQATT and CDR2 SNEGSKA (reference sequence). This CDR3 is built from 11 residues. The CDR3 loop reads CSVGFLNGYTF. The CDR3 nucleotides are TGCAGTGTTGGCTTTCTTAATGGCTACACCTTC.

This chain links TRBV14 with TRBJ1-1; D gene uncertain. CDR1 is SGHDN, CDR2 FVKESK, per germline. V was trimmed by 4 bases and J by 3 bases, leaving 15 bases between them. This CDR3 is built from 15 residues. DNA for the CDR3: TGTGCCAGCAGCCCTTCGACCTGGCGAGACACTGAAGCTTTCTTT. Protein product: CASSPSTWRDTEAFF. Supplemented by reference TRBV14 and TRBJ1-1, the full variable domain reads EAGVTQFPSHSVIEKGQTVTLRCDPISGHDNLYWYRRVMGKEIKFLLHFVKESKQDESGMPNNRFLAERTGGTYSTLKVQPAELEDSGVYFCASSPSTWRDTEAFFGQGTRLTVV.

The chain uses TRBV10-3 and TRBJ1-3, with TRBD1 identical over 9 bases. Germline trimming cut 4 bases from V and 0 bases from J; bases unmatched to any gene: 1. The CDR3 has 15 amino acids. In germline, CDR1 is ENHRY, CDR2 SYGVKD. CDR3 in DNA: TGTGCCATCAGTGCGGGACAGGGCTCTGGAAACACCATATATTTT. It yields the protein CAISAGQGSGNTIYF.